The clone carrying this T cell receptor (beta chain) was seen a handful of times. Its antigen is as yet unknown. The sample comes from a study of vaccination and CD4 T cells after COVID-19. Indicated treatment: roughly ten-day PBMC culture with coronavirus spike peptide pools or control peptides (ViraFEST assay). Every positive PCR date fell between March and December 2020, earlier than the US Alpha, Beta and Delta variants. It was after 10 days of culture that CD4+ T cells were isolated by negative selection. J lost 5 bases, V lost 6 bases, and 12 bases had no gene match. Germline V gene lookup returns CDR1 MNHNS and CDR2 SASEGT. This CDR3 contains 16 residues. Cultured CD4+ T-cell DNA underwent Oncomine TCR Beta short-read sequencing. TCRdb recomputed calls from the PCR reads with MiXCR, one row per CDR3 protein. In the table there are some 17,000 distinct CDR3 sequences, approximately 54% of which are singletons.

The chain couples TRBV6-1 to TRBJ1-2; 10 nucleotides align to TRBD1. This clonotype originated in a human donor who had recovered from COVID-19. The sequencing input was CD4+ T cells from blood, cultured in vitro. CDR3 coding DNA: TGTGCCAGCAGGACCGGACAGGGGGTGCTGAAGTATGGCTACACCTTC. It codes for CASRTGQGVLKYGYTF.